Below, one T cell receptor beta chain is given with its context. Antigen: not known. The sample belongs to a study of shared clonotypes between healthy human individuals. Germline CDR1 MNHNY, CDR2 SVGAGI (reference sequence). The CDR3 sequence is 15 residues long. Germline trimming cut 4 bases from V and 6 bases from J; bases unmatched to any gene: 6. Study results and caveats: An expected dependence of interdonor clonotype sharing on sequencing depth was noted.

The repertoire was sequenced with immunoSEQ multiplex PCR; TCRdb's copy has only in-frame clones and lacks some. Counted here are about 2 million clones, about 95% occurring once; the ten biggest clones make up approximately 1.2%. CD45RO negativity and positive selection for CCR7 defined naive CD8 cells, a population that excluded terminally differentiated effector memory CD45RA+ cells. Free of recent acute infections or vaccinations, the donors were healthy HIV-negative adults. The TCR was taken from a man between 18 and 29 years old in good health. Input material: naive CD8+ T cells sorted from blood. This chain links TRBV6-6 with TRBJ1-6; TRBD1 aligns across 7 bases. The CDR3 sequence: CASSLPGQSNSPLHF. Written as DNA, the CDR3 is TGTGCCAGCAGTTTGCCGGGACAGAGTAATTCACCCCTCCACTTT.